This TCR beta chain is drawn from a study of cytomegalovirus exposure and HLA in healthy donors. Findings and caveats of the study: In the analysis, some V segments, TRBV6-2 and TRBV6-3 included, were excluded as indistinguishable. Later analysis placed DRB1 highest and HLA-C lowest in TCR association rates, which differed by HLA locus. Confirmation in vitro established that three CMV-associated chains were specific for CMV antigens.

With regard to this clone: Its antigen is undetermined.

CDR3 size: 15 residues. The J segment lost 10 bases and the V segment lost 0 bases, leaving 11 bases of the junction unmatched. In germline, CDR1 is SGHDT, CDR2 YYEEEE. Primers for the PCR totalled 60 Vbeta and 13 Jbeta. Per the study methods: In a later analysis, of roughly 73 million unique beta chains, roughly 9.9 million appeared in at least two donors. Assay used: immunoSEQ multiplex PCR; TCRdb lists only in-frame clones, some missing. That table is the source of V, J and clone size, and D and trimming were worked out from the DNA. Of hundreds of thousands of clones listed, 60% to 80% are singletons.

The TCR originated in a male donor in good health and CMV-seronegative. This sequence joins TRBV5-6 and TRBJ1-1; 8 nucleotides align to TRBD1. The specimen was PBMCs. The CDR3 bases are TGTGCCAGCAGCTTGGCCGTAACAGGGGGTGTGGGAGCTTTCTTT. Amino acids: CASSLAVTGGVGAFF.